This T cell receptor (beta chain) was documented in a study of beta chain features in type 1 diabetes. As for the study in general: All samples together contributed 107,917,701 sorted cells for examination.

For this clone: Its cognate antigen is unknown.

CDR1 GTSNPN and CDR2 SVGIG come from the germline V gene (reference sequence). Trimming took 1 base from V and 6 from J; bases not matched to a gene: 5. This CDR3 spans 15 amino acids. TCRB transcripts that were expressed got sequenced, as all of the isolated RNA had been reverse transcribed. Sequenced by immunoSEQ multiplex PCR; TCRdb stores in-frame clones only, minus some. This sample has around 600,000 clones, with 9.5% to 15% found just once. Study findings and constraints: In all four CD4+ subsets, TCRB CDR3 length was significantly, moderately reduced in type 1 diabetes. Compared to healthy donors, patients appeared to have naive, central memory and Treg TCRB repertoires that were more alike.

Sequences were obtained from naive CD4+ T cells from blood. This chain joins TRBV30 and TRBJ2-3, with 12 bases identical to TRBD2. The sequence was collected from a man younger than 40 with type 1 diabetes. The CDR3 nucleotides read TGTGCCTGGAGTGGGACTAGCGGGACACGGGATACGCAGTATTTT. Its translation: CAWSGTSGTRDTQYF. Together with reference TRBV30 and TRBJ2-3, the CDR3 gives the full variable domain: SQTIHQWPATLVQPVGSPLSLECTVEGTSNPNLYWYRQAAGRGLQLLFYSVGIGQISSEVPQNLSASRPQDRQFILSSKKLLLSDSGFYLCAWSGTSGTRDTQYFGPGTRLTVL.